This T cell receptor beta chain originates from a study of CD8+CD57+ T cells in acquired aplastic anemia. Overall study: Approximately 11 million reads were obtained on average for healthy donor CD4+ cells.

This clonotype was picked up one time. TCR beta VDJ and CDR3 profiling used genomic DNA as template. From the reads, TCRdb called clonotypes with MiXCR, one entry per CDR3 protein. In the table there are 62,000 or so distinct CDR3 sequences, roughly half of which are singletons. Per the germline V gene, CDR1 is SEHNR and CDR2 is FQNEAQ (reference sequence). The CDR3 covers 15 residues. Trimming removed 5 bases at V and 3 bases at J, with 14 bases between. This sequence joins TRBV7-9 and TRBJ1-5; D ambiguous. Sequencing used sorted CD4+, CD8+, or CD8+CD57+ T cells (not recorded which) from PBMCs. The receptor was isolated from a human donor in good health, serving as a control. The CDR3 coding sequence is TGTGCCAGCAGCATGGACGAAGAGTTCAATCAGCCCCAGCATTTT. Translation gives CASSMDEEFNQPQHF.